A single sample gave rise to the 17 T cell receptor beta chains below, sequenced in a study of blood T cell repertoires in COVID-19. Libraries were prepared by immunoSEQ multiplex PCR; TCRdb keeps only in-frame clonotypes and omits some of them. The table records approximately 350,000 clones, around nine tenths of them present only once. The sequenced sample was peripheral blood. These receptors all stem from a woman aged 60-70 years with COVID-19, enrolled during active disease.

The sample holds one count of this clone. Here the CDR3 reads CASSEEGQWGYEQYF. Written as DNA, the CDR3 is TGTGCCAGCAGTGAAGAGGGACAGTGGGGCTACGAGCAGTACTTC. The chain links TRBV6-1 to TRBJ2-7; TRBD1 matches 7 bases. Germline CDR1 is MNHNS and CDR2 is SASEGT. The CDR3 loop spans 15 amino acids. V dropped 1 base and J dropped 3; count of bases not matched to a gene: 6.

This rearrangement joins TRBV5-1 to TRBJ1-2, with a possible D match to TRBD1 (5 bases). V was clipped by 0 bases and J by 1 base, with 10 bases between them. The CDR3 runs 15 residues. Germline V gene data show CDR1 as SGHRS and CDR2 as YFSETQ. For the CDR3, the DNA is TGCGCCAGCAGCTTGGATCCAGGGATTAACTATGGCTACACCTTC. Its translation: CASSLDPGINYGYTF.

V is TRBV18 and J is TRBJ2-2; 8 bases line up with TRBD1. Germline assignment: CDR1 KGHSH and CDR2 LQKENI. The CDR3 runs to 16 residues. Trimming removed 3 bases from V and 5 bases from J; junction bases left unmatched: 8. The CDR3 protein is CASSPQGAAGTGELFF. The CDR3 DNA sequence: TGTGCCAGCTCACCCCAGGGGGCGGCTGGAACCGGGGAGCTGTTTTTT.

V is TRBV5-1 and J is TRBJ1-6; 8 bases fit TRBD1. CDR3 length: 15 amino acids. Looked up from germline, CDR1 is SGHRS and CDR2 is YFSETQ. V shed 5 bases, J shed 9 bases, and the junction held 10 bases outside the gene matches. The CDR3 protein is CASRAGGAEGSPLHF. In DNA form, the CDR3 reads TGCGCCAGCAGGGCAGGGGGCGCAGAGGGTTCACCCCTCCACTTT. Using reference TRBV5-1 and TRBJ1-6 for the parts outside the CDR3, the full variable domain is KAGVTQTPRYLIKTRGQQVTLSCSPISGHRSVSWYQQTPGQGLQFLFEYFSETQRNKGNFPGRFSGRQFSNSRSEMNVSTLELGDSALYLCASRAGGAEGSPLHFGNGTRLTVT.

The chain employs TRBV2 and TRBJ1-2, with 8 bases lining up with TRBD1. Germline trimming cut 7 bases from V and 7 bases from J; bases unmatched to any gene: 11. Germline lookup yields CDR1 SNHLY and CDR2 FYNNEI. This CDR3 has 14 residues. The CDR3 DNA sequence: TGTGCCAGCAACAAGGACAGGGAAAGCGGTGGCTACACCTTC. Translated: CASNKDRESGGYTF.

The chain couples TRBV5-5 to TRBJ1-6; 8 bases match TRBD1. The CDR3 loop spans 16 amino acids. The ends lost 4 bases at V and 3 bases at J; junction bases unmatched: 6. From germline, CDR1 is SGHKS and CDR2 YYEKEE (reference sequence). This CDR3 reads CASSPGTGNYNSPLHF. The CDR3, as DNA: TGTGCCAGCAGCCCTGGGACAGGCAACTATAATTCACCCCTCCACTTT.

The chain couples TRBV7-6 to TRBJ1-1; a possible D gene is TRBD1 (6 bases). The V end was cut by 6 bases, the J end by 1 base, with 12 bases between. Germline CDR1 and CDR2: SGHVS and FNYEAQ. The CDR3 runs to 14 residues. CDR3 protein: CASRPTGRNTEAFF. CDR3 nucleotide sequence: TGTGCCAGCAGGCCTACAGGGAGGAACACTGAAGCTTTCTTT.

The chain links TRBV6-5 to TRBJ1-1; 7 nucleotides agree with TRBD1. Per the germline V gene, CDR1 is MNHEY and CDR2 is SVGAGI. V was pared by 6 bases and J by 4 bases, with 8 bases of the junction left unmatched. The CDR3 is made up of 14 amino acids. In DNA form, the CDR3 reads TGTGCCAGCAGCTTTACAGGGGCAGGCACTGAAGCTTTCTTT. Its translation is CASSFTGAGTEAFF.

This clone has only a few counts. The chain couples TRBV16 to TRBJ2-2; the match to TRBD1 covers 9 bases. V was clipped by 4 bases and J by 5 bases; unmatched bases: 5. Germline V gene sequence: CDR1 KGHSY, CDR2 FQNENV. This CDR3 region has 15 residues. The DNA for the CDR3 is TGTGCCAGCAGCCGCCGACAGGGGGAGACCGGGGAGCTGTTTTTT. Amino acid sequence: CASSRRQGETGELFF.

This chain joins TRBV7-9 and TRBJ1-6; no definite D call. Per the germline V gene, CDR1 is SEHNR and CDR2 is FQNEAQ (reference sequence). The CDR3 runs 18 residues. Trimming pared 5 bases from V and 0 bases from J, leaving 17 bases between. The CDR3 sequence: CASSTDPLQSSYNSPLHF. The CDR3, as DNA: TGTGCCAGCAGCACAGACCCACTTCAGAGCTCCTATAATTCACCCCTCCACTTT.

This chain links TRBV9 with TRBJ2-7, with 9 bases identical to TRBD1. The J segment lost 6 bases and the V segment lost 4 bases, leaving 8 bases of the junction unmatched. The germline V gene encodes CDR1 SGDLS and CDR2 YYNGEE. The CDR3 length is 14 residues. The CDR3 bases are TGTGCCAGCAGCCCCGAGGGACAGGGAGGCGAGCAGTACTTC. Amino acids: CASSPEGQGGEQYF.

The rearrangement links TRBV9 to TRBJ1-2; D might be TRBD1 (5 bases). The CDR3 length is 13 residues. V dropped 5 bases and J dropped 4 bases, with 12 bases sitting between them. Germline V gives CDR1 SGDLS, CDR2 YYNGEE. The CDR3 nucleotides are TGTGCCAGCAGTAAGGCAGGGATCTATGGCTACACCTTC. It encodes CASSKAGIYGYTF.

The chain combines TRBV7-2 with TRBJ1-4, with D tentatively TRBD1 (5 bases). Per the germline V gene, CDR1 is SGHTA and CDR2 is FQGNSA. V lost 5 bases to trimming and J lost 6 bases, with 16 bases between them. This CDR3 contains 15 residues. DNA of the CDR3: TGTGCCAGCAGCACTGACGGGACTAGATATGAAAAACTGTTTTTT. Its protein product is CASSTDGTRYEKLFF. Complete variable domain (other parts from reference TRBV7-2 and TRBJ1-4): GAGVSQSPSNKVTEKGKDVELRCDPISGHTALYWYRQSLGQGLEFLIYFQGNSAPDKSGLPSDRFSAERTGGSVSTLTIQRTQQEDSAVYLCASSTDGTRYEKLFFGSGTQLSVL.

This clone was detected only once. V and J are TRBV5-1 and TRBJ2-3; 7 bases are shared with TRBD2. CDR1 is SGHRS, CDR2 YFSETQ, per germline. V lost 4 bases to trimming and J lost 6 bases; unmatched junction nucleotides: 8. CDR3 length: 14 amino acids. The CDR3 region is CASSGTGTTDTQYF. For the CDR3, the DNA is TGCGCCAGCAGCGGCACCGGGACTACCGATACGCAGTATTTT.

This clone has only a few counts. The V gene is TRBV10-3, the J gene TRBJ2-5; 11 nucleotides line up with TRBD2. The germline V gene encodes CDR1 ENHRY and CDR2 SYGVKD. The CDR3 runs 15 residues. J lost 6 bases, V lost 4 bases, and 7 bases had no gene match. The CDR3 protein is CAISGLAGTNQTQYF. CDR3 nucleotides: TGTGCCATCAGTGGACTAGCGGGAACCAACCAGACCCAGTACTTC.

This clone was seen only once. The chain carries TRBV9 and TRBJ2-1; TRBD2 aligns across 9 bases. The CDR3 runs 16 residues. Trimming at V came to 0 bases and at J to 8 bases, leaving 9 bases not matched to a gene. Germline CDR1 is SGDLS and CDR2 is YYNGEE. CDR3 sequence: CASSVVAGGPGDEQFF. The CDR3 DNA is TGTGCCAGCAGCGTAGTGGCGGGGGGGCCTGGGGATGAGCAGTTCTTC. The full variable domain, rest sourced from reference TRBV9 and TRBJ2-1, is DSGVTQTPKHLITATGQRVTLRCSPRSGDLSVYWYQQSLDQGLQFLIQYYNGEERAKGNILERFSAQQFPDLHSELNLSSLELGDSALYFCASSVVAGGPGDEQFFGPGTRLTVL.

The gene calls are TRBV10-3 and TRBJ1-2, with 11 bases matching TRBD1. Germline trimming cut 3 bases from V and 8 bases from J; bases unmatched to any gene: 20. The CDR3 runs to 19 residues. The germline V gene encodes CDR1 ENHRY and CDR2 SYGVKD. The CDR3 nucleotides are TGTGCCATCAGTGAATCTCTCGGACAGGGGGCCCCTAGTTTGGGAGGCTACACCTTC. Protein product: CAISESLGQGAPSLGGYTF.